The 10 T cell receptor beta chains given below trace back to one sample, sequenced in a study of cytomegalovirus exposure and HLA in healthy donors. PCR used 60 Vbeta primers and 13 Jbeta primers. Profiling relied on immunoSEQ multiplex PCR, and the TCRdb table lists in-frame clones only, not all of them. The sample yields some 120,000 clones, over 75% seen once. The sample was PBMCs. Every receptor here comes from a man in his fifties in good health and CMV-seronegative.

J is TRBJ2-3 and V is TRBV10-3; no clear D. Deletions cut 2 bases from V and 1 base from J, with 7 bases between. Germline CDR1 reads ENHRY; CDR2 reads SYGVKD. This CDR3 is 14 amino acids long. CDR3 bases: TGTGCCATCAGTGAGGTACGAGGCACAGATACGCAGTATTTT. As protein: CAISEVRGTDTQYF.

This chain joins TRBV19 and TRBJ2-3, with D possibly matching TRBD1 (5 bases). The germline V gene has CDR1 LNHDA and CDR2 SQIVND (reference sequence). The CDR3 length is 14 residues. V gave up 7 bases and J gave up 0 bases, with 11 bases separating them. DNA for the CDR3: TGTGCCAGTAACCCAGGGTTTAGCACAGATACGCAGTATTTT. It translates to CASNPGFSTDTQYF.

The chain couples TRBV6-5 to TRBJ2-7; D is unresolved. CDR3 length: 15 residues. V was trimmed by 0 bases and J by 3 bases, leaving 12 bases between them. Per germline, CDR1 MNHEY and CDR2 SVGAGI. CDR3 coding DNA: TGTGCCAGCAGTTACTCTTCCCAGGCCAACTACGAGCAGTACTTC. Amino acid sequence: CASSYSSQANYEQYF.

The chain combines TRBV29-1 with TRBJ1-2; 10 nucleotides match TRBD1. J was trimmed by 5 bases and V by 5 bases; bases with no gene match: 2. CDR1 is SQVTM, CDR2 ANQGSEA, per germline. CDR3 length: 12 residues. For the CDR3, the DNA is TGCAGCGTTCTGGGACAGGGGTATGGCTACACCTTC. Its translation: CSVLGQGYGYTF.

The chain carries TRBV10-3 and TRBJ2-3; the D gene is possibly TRBD1 (5 bases). V was cut by 3 bases and J by 2 bases, with 9 bases left in between. The CDR3 is 14 amino acids. Germline assignment: CDR1 ENHRY and CDR2 SYGVKD. CDR3 sequence: CAISDDRATDTQYF. The CDR3 nucleotides read TGTGCCATCAGTGATGACAGAGCCACAGATACGCAGTATTTT.

V usage is TRBV2 and J usage is TRBJ1-5; the D gene is possibly TRBD1 (6 bases). The CDR3 spans 14 residues. Germline V gene data show CDR1 as SNHLY and CDR2 as FYNNEI. Trimming shortened V by 3 bases and J by 3 bases, and 9 bases separated the two germline ends. In DNA, the CDR3 is TGTGCCAGCAGTGAGAGGACAGCCAATCAGCCCCAGCATTTT. It translates to CASSERTANQPQHF.

This clone was seen only a few times. The gene calls are TRBV6-1 and TRBJ2-7; 8 positions agree with TRBD1. V lost 5 bases and J lost 3; bases outside the gene matches: 6. There are 14 residues in the CDR3. Germline V gene sequence: CDR1 MNHNS, CDR2 SASEGT. The CDR3 coding sequence is TGTGCCAGCAGTAATCCGGGACAGGTCTACGAGCAGTACTTC. Protein: CASSNPGQVYEQYF.

This clone showed up just a few times. V usage is TRBV5-4 and J usage is TRBJ2-1, with D possibly matching TRBD2 (6 bases). V dropped 2 bases and J dropped 7 bases, with 22 bases sitting between them. This CDR3 contains 17 residues. Germline V gene sequence: CDR1 SGHNT, CDR2 YYREEE (reference sequence). Written as DNA, the CDR3 is TGTGCCAGCAGCTTCGTCATAGGTAGCGGCCGTTTGAATGAGCAGTTCTTC. Amino acids: CASSFVIGSGRLNEQFF.

As to this clone: In the same sample, other DNA sequences code for this CDR3. This chain joins TRBV28 and TRBJ2-7; D gene uncertain. The V gene lost 3 bases and the J gene lost 4 bases, with 10 bases spanning the gap. The CDR3 has 13 amino acids. The germline V gene encodes CDR1 MDHEN and CDR2 SYDVKM. CDR3 protein: CASSLGLLYEQYF. CDR3 nucleotide sequence: TGTGCCAGCAGTTTGGGCCTCCTTTACGAGCAGTACTTC.

V gene TRBV18 combines with J gene TRBJ2-1; 10 bases are shared with TRBD1. Germline CDR1 KGHSH, CDR2 LQKENI. CDR3 length equals 15 residues. V trimming: 4 bases; J trimming: 8 bases; junction bases outside the gene matches: 8. The DNA for the CDR3 is TGTGCCAGCTCACTCGGACAGGGGGTGGGGTATGAGCAGTTCTTC. It translates to CASSLGQGVGYEQFF.